These T cell receptor beta chains were read from a single sample in a study of regulatory and conventional T cells in RAG deficiency. Measured with immunoSEQ multiplex PCR; TCRdb has only the in-frame clones, and not every one. The data show roughly 34,000 clones, more than 75% seen once. The same sample was also studied in work on regulatory T cells.

Material for sequencing was CD4+ effector T cells sorted from blood. The receptor set was obtained from a human donor in good health. CDR3s include the opening cysteine and the closing phenylalanine or tryptophan. Each record gives: clone size, D gene, J gene, CDR3 length, V gene, CDR3 DNA, CDR3 protein. D genes are given only for firm matches. Size is stated for part of the rows, as once, few or many counts, or as a class when the clone is expanded.

abundance: few
d_gene: .
j_gene: TRBJ2-2
len: 15
v_gene: TRBV2
CDR3nt: TGTGCCAGCGTTGGGGTACTAGATGGGACCGGGGAGCTGTTTTTT
CDR3aa: CASVGVLDGTGELFF

abundance: .
d_gene: TRBD2
j_gene: TRBJ2-1
len: 18
v_gene: TRBV11-2
CDR3nt: TGTGCCAGCAGCTTATCGGGGACTAGCGGGGGGATTTACAATGAGCAGTTCTTC
CDR3aa: CASSLSGTSGGIYNEQFF

abundance: .
d_gene: .
j_gene: TRBJ1-2
len: 14
v_gene: TRBV7-8
CDR3nt: TGTGCCAGCAGCTCGAGAACGCAGATGGATGGCTACACCTTC
CDR3aa: CASSSRTQMDGYTF

abundance: .
d_gene: .
j_gene: TRBJ2-3
len: 14
v_gene: TRBV7-3
CDR3nt: TGTGCCAGCAGCTTAGCGGTGACCACAGATACGCAGTATTTT
CDR3aa: CASSLAVTTDTQYF

abundance: .
d_gene: .
j_gene: TRBJ1-4
len: 14
v_gene: TRBV4-1
CDR3nt: TGCGCCAGCAGCCATAGGGGGGGAGATGAAAAACTGTTTTTT
CDR3aa: CASSHRGGDEKLFF

abundance: .
d_gene: .
j_gene: TRBJ2-2
len: 13
v_gene: TRBV6-1
CDR3nt: TGTGCCAGCAGCCCGTTTTCGCGGGGGGAGCTGTTTTTT
CDR3aa: CASSPFSRGELFF

abundance: .
d_gene: .
j_gene: TRBJ1-5
len: 12
v_gene: TRBV2
CDR3nt: TGTGCCAGCAGTGTAGACAATCAGCCCCAGCATTTT
CDR3aa: CASSVDNQPQHF

abundance: .
d_gene: TRBD1
j_gene: TRBJ2-7
len: 15
v_gene: TRBV7-2
CDR3nt: TGTGCCAGCAGCCCGTACGGGACAGGGCTTTACGAGCAGTACTTC
CDR3aa: CASSPYGTGLYEQYF

abundance: .
d_gene: .
j_gene: TRBJ2-3
len: 12
v_gene: TRBV12-5
CDR3nt: TGTGCTAGTGGTTTGGAAACAGATACGCAGTATTTT
CDR3aa: CASGLETDTQYF

abundance: .
d_gene: TRBD1
j_gene: TRBJ1-5
len: 15
v_gene: TRBV2
CDR3nt: TGTGCCAGCAGGACCGGGACAGGGGAGAATCAGCCCCAGCATTTT
CDR3aa: CASRTGTGENQPQHF

abundance: .
d_gene: TRBD2
j_gene: TRBJ2-5
len: 13
v_gene: TRBV2
CDR3nt: TGTGCCAGCACTGGGGGGGTACAAGAGACCCAGTACTTC
CDR3aa: CASTGGVQETQYF

abundance: .
d_gene: .
j_gene: TRBJ1-3
len: 15
v_gene: TRBV4-2
CDR3nt: TGTGCCAGCAGCCAAGAGGAGAGCTCTGGAAACACCATATATTTT
CDR3aa: CASSQEESSGNTIYF

abundance: once
d_gene: TRBD1
j_gene: TRBJ2-7
len: 15
v_gene: TRBV27
CDR3nt: TGTGCCAGCATCCCCCGTCCAGGGGGCGCGTACGAGCAGTACTTC
CDR3aa: CASIPRPGGAYEQYF

abundance: .
d_gene: .
j_gene: TRBJ1-1
len: 14
v_gene: TRBV12-5
CDR3nt: TGTGCTAGTGCTCGGGGGGGACAGAACACTGAAGCTTTCTTT
CDR3aa: CASARGGQNTEAFF

abundance: .
d_gene: .
j_gene: TRBJ1-4
len: 15
v_gene: TRBV6-6
CDR3nt: TGTGCCAGCATCCATGGCCAGGGACCAAATGAAAAACTGTTTTTT
CDR3aa: CASIHGQGPNEKLFF

abundance: few
d_gene: .
j_gene: TRBJ1-2
len: 13
v_gene: TRBV2
CDR3nt: TGTGCCAGCAAGGAGGGGGGAAGCTATGGCTACACCTTC
CDR3aa: CASKEGGSYGYTF

abundance: few
d_gene: TRBD1
j_gene: TRBJ2-5
len: 14
v_gene: TRBV27
CDR3nt: TGTGCCAGCGGTGGACAGGGGAGAGCAACGACCCAGTACTTC
CDR3aa: CASGGQGRATTQYF

abundance: .
d_gene: .
j_gene: TRBJ2-7
len: 12
v_gene: TRBV7-9
CDR3nt: TGTGCCAGCAGCTTAGCGGAAGTGGAGCAGTACTTC
CDR3aa: CASSLAEVEQYF

abundance: .
d_gene: .
j_gene: TRBJ1-1
len: 13
v_gene: TRBV2
CDR3nt: TGTGCCAGCAGCTCAAGATTGATCACTGAAGCTTTCTTT
CDR3aa: CASSSRLITEAFF

abundance: .
d_gene: TRBD1
j_gene: TRBJ2-5
len: 14
v_gene: TRBV5-1
CDR3nt: TGCGCCAGCAGCCAGCCAGGGACAGGGGGCTCCCAGTACTTC
CDR3aa: CASSQPGTGGSQYF

abundance: .
d_gene: .
j_gene: TRBJ1-4
len: 15
v_gene: TRBV18
CDR3nt: TGTGCCAGCTCACGGACCCCAGGGAATAATGAAAAACTGTTTTTT
CDR3aa: CASSRTPGNNEKLFF

abundance: .
d_gene: TRBD1
j_gene: TRBJ1-3
len: 17
v_gene: TRBV4-1
CDR3nt: TGCGCCAGCAGCCAAGCTCCCGGGACAGGGGGCTCAAACACCATATATTTT
CDR3aa: CASSQAPGTGGSNTIYF

abundance: once
d_gene: TRBD2
j_gene: TRBJ2-3
len: 14
v_gene: TRBV4-2
CDR3nt: TGTGCCAGCAGCCTGTCCGGGACTAGCGGGGCGCAGTATTTT
CDR3aa: CASSLSGTSGAQYF

abundance: .
d_gene: TRBD2
j_gene: TRBJ2-5
len: 16
v_gene: TRBV9
CDR3nt: TGTGCCAGCAGCGTTAGACCGAGCGGGGGGAAAGAGACCCAGTACTTC
CDR3aa: CASSVRPSGGKETQYF

abundance: few
d_gene: .
j_gene: TRBJ1-2
len: 13
v_gene: TRBV30
CDR3nt: TGTGCCTGGAGTGGGACTGGTCTAGGCGGCTACACCTTC
CDR3aa: CAWSGTGLGGYTF

abundance: .
d_gene: .
j_gene: TRBJ2-7
len: 13
v_gene: TRBV19
CDR3nt: TGTGCCAGTAGGAGGGCAGACTCCTACGAGCAGTACTTC
CDR3aa: CASRRADSYEQYF

abundance: .
d_gene: .
j_gene: TRBJ1-6
len: 16
v_gene: TRBV5-6
CDR3nt: TGTGCCAGCAGCTTCCGGGACATAAGAAATAATTCACCCCTCCACTTT
CDR3aa: CASSFRDIRNNSPLHF

abundance: .
d_gene: .
j_gene: TRBJ2-5
len: 13
v_gene: TRBV9
CDR3nt: TGTGCCAGCAGCGGGGGCCAGGGAGAGACCCAGTACTTC
CDR3aa: CASSGGQGETQYF

abundance: .
d_gene: .
j_gene: TRBJ1-2
len: 15
v_gene: TRBV5-4
CDR3nt: TGTGCCAGCAGCTTTCTTTCAGGAGGCGGCTATGGCTACACCTTC
CDR3aa: CASSFLSGGGYGYTF

abundance: once
d_gene: TRBD2
j_gene: TRBJ2-5
len: 12
v_gene: TRBV6-5
CDR3nt: TGTGCCAGCAGAGCTAGCGGGGGCGCCCAGTACTTC
CDR3aa: CASRASGGAQYF

abundance: once
d_gene: TRBD1
j_gene: TRBJ2-6
len: 18
v_gene: TRBV16
CDR3nt: TGTGCCAGCAGCCCCCGGACAGGGGGAGGCTCTGGGGCCAACGTCCTGACTTTC
CDR3aa: CASSPRTGGGSGANVLTF

abundance: once
d_gene: TRBD1
j_gene: TRBJ2-6
len: 15
v_gene: TRBV19
CDR3nt: TGTGCCAGTAGTACAGACAGGGCCGGGGCCAACGTCCTGACTTTC
CDR3aa: CASSTDRAGANVLTF

abundance: once
d_gene: TRBD1
j_gene: TRBJ1-1
len: 13
v_gene: TRBV7-9
CDR3nt: TGTGCCAGCAGCTTATCAGGGGGGGATGAAGCTTTCTTT
CDR3aa: CASSLSGGDEAFF

abundance: .
d_gene: TRBD1
j_gene: TRBJ1-1
len: 16
v_gene: TRBV5-1
CDR3nt: TGCGCCAGCAGCCCTGGGACAGGGGGACGAGCCACTGAAGCTTTCTTT
CDR3aa: CASSPGTGGRATEAFF

abundance: .
d_gene: .
j_gene: TRBJ2-6
len: 15
v_gene: TRBV19
CDR3nt: TGTGCCAGTAGTATCCAGGGAGCTGGGGCCAACGTCCTGACTTTC
CDR3aa: CASSIQGAGANVLTF

abundance: .
d_gene: TRBD2
j_gene: TRBJ2-1
len: 14
v_gene: TRBV11-2
CDR3nt: TGTGCCAGCAGCTTAACTCCGGGGGGGGATGAGCAGTTCTTC
CDR3aa: CASSLTPGGDEQFF

abundance: .
d_gene: TRBD1
j_gene: TRBJ2-5
len: 15
v_gene: TRBV11-3
CDR3nt: TGTGCCAGCAGCTTGGGACAGGGGGCACGAGAGACCCAGTACTTC
CDR3aa: CASSLGQGARETQYF